This TCR beta chain emerged from a study of T-cell memory formation after mild COVID-19. This clonotype came up a few times. Each CDR3 protein is one row after TCRdb ran MiXCR on the 5' RACE reads. Of 400,000 to 500,000 distinct CDR3 sequences listed, 20% to 25% are singletons. The sample taken for sequencing was PBMCs or a T cell subset sorted from them (not recorded which). The TCR sequence derives from an adult woman who had mild COVID-19 (a few samples of this study predate the infection). Cell type and time point are not known.

In DNA form, the CDR3 reads TGTGCCAGCAGTTACTCGATCCGGGCAGAAGAGACCCAGTACTTC. Protein: CASSYSIRAEETQYF. This rearrangement joins TRBV6-2 or TRBV6-3 to TRBJ2-5; no definite D call. The V gene's germline CDR1 is MNHEY and CDR2 SVGEGT. V was trimmed by 0 bases and J by 3 bases, leaving 11 bases between them. CDR3 size: 15 residues.